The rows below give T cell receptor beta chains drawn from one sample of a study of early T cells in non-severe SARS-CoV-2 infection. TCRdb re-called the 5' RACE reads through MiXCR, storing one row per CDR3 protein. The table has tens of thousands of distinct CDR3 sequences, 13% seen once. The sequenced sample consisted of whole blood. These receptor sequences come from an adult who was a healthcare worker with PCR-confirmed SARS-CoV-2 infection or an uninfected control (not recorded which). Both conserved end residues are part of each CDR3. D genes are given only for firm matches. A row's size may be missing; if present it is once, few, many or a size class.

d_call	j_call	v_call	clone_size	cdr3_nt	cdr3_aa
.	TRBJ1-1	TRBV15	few	TGTGCCACCAGCAGAGTTAGGGGGAACACTGAAGCTTTCTTT	CATSRVRGNTEAFF
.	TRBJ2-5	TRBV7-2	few	TGTGCCAGCAGCTTAGAATACGTAGAGACCCAGTACTTC	CASSLEYVETQYF
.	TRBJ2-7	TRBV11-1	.	TGTGCCAGCAAGGGAGTAGGTGAGCAGTACTTC	CASKGVGEQYF
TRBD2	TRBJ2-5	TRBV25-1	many	TGTGCCAGCAGTGACAGTGAACTAGCGGGGGCTAAGTACCAAGAGACCCAGTACTTC	CASSDSELAGAKYQETQYF
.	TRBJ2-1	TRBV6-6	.	TGTGCCAGCAGTTATTCAGATACCTACAATGAGCAGTTCTTC	CASSYSDTYNEQFF
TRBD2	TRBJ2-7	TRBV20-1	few	TGCAGTGCTAGAGGGACAAGCGGGAGCTCCTACGAGCAGTACTTC	CSARGTSGSSYEQYF
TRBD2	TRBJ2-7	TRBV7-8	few	TGTGCCAGCAGCTTAGCAGCAGCGGGAGTTTCCGAGCAGTACTTC	CASSLAAAGVSEQYF
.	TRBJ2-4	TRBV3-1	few	TGTGCCAGCAGCCAAGAGAGGGGATGGAGCAAAAACATTCAGTACTTC	CASSQERGWSKNIQYF
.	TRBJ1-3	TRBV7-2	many	TGTGCCAGCAGCACCTATCAAGCGAGAACTGGAAACACCATATATTTT	CASSTYQARTGNTIYF
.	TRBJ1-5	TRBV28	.	TGTGCCAGCACCTCCAAGGGGGTACTTCAGCCCCAGCATTTT	CASTSKGVLQPQHF
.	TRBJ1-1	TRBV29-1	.	TGCAGCGTTGAATTCAACACTGAAGCTTTCTTT	CSVEFNTEAFF
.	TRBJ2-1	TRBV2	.	TGTGCCAGCAGTGTGGGGCGTGTCTCCTACAATGAGCAGTTCTTC	CASSVGRVSYNEQFF
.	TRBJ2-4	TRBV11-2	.	TGTGCCAGCAGCTTCGGGGGAGAAGACATTCAGTACTTC	CASSFGGEDIQYF
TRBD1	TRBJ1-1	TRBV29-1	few	TGCAGCGTTCGGGACAGGGCTGAAGCTTTCTTT	CSVRDRAEAFF
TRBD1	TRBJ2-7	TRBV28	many	TGTGCCAGCAGGCCGGGACAGCTCTACGAGCAGTACTTC	CASRPGQLYEQYF
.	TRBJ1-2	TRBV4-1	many	TGCGCCAGCAGCCAAGAAATCCGCCGCGGCTACACCTTC	CASSQEIRRGYTF
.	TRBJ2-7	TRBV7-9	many	TGTGCCAGCAGCCCCATGGACGGTTGGAACTCCTACGAGCAGTACTTC	CASSPMDGWNSYEQYF
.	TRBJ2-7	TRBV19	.	TGTGCCAGTAGTATGGCCCCCGGGACCACATACGAGCAGTACTTC	CASSMAPGTTYEQYF
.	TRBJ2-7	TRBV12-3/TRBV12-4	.	TGTGCCAGCAGTTTAAAAAGCGGCCTTCCACACTTC	CASSLKSGLPHF
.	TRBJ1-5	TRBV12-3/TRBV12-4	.	TGTGCCAGCAGTTGGGGGGCTAGACAGCCCCAGCATTTT	CASSWGARQPQHF
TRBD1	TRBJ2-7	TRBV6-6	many	TGTGCCAGCAGCCGACAGGGGGCTTCATCCTACGAGCAGTACTTC	CASSRQGASSYEQYF
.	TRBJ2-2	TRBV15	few	TGTGCCACCAGCAGAGACCCACGGAGGGGGGCCACCGGGGAGCTGTTTTTT	CATSRDPRRGATGELFF
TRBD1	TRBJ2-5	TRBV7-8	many	TGTGCCAGCAGTGTTAGTCGTCGGGACAGGCCCCAAGAGACCCAGTACTTC	CASSVSRRDRPQETQYF
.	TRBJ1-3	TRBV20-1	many	TGCAGTGCTAGAGATCATCAGGGGACTGGAAACACCATATATTTT	CSARDHQGTGNTIYF
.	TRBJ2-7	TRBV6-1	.	TGTGCCAGCAGTGAAGGGGGTAGCTCCTACGAGCAGTACTTC	CASSEGGSSYEQYF
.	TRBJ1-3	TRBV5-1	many	TGCGCCAGCAGCTTGTTTGCAGGCCCCTCTGGAAACACCATATATTTT	CASSLFAGPSGNTIYF
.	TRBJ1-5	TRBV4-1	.	TGCGCCAGTTGCCTAGGTCATGATAGCAATCAGCCCCAGCATTTT	CASCLGHDSNQPQHF
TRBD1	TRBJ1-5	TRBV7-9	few	TGTGCCAGCAGCCTACAGGGGAGACCTCAGCCCCAGCATTTT	CASSLQGRPQPQHF
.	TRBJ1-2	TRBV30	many	TGTGCCCGACACTCTAACTATGGCTACACCTTC	CARHSNYGYTF
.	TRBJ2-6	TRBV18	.	TGTGCCAGCTCACCACCCGATTCTGGGGCCAACGTCCTGACTTTC	CASSPPDSGANVLTF
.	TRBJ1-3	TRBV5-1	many	TGCGCCAGCAGCTCGACCACAGGGAGCTCTGGAAACACCATATATTTT	CASSSTTGSSGNTIYF
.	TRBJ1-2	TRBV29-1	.	TGCAGCGTTGGACGGACAGCCGGAAGCGGCTACACCTTC	CSVGRTAGSGYTF
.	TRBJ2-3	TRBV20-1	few	TGCAGTGCTAGAGGAGGGGCGGGGTTACCCACAGATACGCAGTATTTT	CSARGGAGLPTDTQYF
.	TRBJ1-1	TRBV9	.	TGTGCCAGCAGCGTAGCTCCAGGAGCTAGTGAAGCTTTCTTT	CASSVAPGASEAFF
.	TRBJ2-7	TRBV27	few	TGTGCCAGCAGGCTAACAAACGGGTACGAGCAGTACTTC	CASRLTNGYEQYF
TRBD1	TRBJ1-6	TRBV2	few	TGTGCCAGCAGCGGACAGGGCGGACTTTCACCCCTCCACTTT	CASSGQGGLSPLHF
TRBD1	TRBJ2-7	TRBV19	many	TGTGCCAGTAGTCGTAAGACAGGGGGCGCGTCTTACGAGCAGTACTTC	CASSRKTGGASYEQYF